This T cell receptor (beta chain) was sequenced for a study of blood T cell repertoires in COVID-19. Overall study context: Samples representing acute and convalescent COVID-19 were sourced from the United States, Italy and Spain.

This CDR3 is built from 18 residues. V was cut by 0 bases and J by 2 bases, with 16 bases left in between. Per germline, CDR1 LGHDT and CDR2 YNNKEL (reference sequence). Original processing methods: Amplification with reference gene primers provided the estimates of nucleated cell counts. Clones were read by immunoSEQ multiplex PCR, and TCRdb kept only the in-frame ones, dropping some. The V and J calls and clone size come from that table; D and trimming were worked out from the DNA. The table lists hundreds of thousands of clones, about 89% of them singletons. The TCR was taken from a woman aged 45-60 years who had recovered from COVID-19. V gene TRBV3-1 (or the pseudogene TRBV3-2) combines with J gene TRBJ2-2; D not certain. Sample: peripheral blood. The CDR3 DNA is TGTGCCAGCAGCCAAGATCCCCATCCAGAAAATAACACCGGGGAGCTGTTTTTT. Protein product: CASSQDPHPENNTGELFF.